These 19 T cell receptor beta chains originate from one sample sequenced in a study of blood T cell repertoires in COVID-19. TCRdb's copy holds only in-frame clones and misses some; the assay was immunoSEQ multiplex PCR. The top ten clones hold 5.7% of a sample with hundreds of thousands of clones, about 83% of them seen once. Input material: peripheral blood. These receptors were obtained from an elderly man with acute or convalescent COVID-19.

V usage is TRBV4-1 and J usage is TRBJ2-2; tentative D call: TRBD1 (5 bases). The CDR3 length is 17 residues. V lost 0 bases, J lost 1 base, and 12 bases lay in between. Germline assignment: CDR1 MGHRA and CDR2 YSYEKL. CDR3 protein: CASSQEAARVNTGELFF. DNA of the CDR3: TGCGCCAGCAGCCAAGAGGCGGCCAGGGTGAACACCGGGGAGCTGTTTTTT.

This clone has only a few counts. The V and J genes are TRBV28 and TRBJ1-1; D gene ambiguous. Trimming left V 7 bases short and J 2 bases short, with 17 bases between. The CDR3 runs 15 residues. CDR1 is MDHEN and CDR2 is SYDVKM in the germline V gene. The CDR3 protein is CASTTPWATNTEAFF. Written as DNA, the CDR3 is TGTGCCAGCACCACGCCGTGGGCCACCAACACTGAAGCTTTCTTT.

The chain combines TRBV21-1 with TRBJ2-5; TRBD1, the table's D call, lacks a check against the DNA. TRBV21-1 has pseudogene status. The CDR3 loop spans 10 amino acids. CDR3 loop: CASSRAGQYF. In DNA form, the CDR3 reads TGTGCCAGCAGCAGGGCCGGCCAGTACTTC.

This rearrangement joins TRBV3-1 (or the pseudogene TRBV3-2) to TRBJ2-1, with 7 bases that match TRBD2. V lost 4 bases, J lost 4 bases, and 7 bases stayed unmatched. Germline V gene sequence: CDR1 LGHDT, CDR2 YNNKEL (reference sequence). The CDR3 is made up of 15 amino acids. Here the CDR3 reads CASSPQAGPYNEQFF. CDR3 nucleotide sequence: TGTGCCAGCAGCCCTCAAGCGGGACCTTACAATGAGCAGTTCTTC.

The V call is TRBV5-1, the J call TRBJ2-1; D might be TRBD2 (6 bases). CDR3 length: 16 amino acids. The ends were cut back, 6 bases at V and 0 bases at J, with 16 bases in the middle. Per the germline V gene, CDR1 is SGHRS and CDR2 is YFSETQ. The CDR3 loop is CASTTEGLYSYNEQFF. The CDR3, as DNA: TGCGCCAGCACCACGGAGGGGCTTTACTCCTACAATGAGCAGTTCTTC.

To note about this clone: A far larger clone is just one base off, so this is likely a read error. The chain is built from TRBV5-6 and TRBJ2-7, with D hard to call. Germline V lookup: CDR1 SGHDT, CDR2 YYEEEE. The V and J ends lost 0 bases and 0 bases respectively, with 4 bases between them. CDR3 size: 13 residues. CDR3 nucleotide sequence: TGTGCCAGCAGCTTGGGCAGCTCCTACGAGCAGTACTTC. Encoded protein: CASSLGSSYEQYF.

V is TRBV18 and J is TRBJ2-7, with 9 nucleotides matching TRBD1. The CDR3 consists of 13 residues. CDR1 and CDR2 from the germline V gene are KGHSH and LQKENI. The junction had 7 bases not matched to a gene; V was cut back by 8 bases and J by 5 bases. The CDR3 nucleotides are TGTGCCAGCACCGGACAGGGGAAGAACGAGCAGTACTTC. This gives the protein CASTGQGKNEQYF. The whole variable domain, remainder taken from reference TRBV18 and TRBJ2-7, is NAGVMQNPRHLVRRRGQEARLRCSPMKGHSHVYWYRQLPEEGLKFMVYLQKENIIDESGMPKERFSAEFPKEGPSILRIQQVVRGDSAAYFCASTGQGKNEQYFGPGTRLTVT.

The V and J genes are TRBV5-6 and TRBJ2-2; D is unclear. Trimming removed 4 bases at V and 2 bases at J, with 6 bases between. Germline V lookup: CDR1 SGHDT, CDR2 YYEEEE. The CDR3 totals 13 residues. CDR3: CASSGRNTGELFF. The CDR3 DNA sequence: TGTGCCAGCAGCGGCCGAAACACCGGGGAGCTGTTTTTT.

The rearrangement links TRBV18 to TRBJ2-7; D might be TRBD1 (6 bases). This CDR3 comprises 14 residues. Between the trimmed V and J ends, which lost 6 bases and 2 bases, there was a span of 14 bases. Germline V lookup: CDR1 KGHSH, CDR2 LQKENI. CDR3 region: CASSPGTTTYEQYF. The CDR3 DNA reads as TGTGCCAGCTCCCCCGGGACAACTACCTACGAGCAGTACTTC.

V usage is TRBV29-1 and J usage is TRBJ2-3, with D hard to call. The V end was cut by 2 bases, the J end by 2 bases, with 11 bases between. The CDR3 contains 14 residues. Germline CDR1 and CDR2: SQVTM and ANQGSEA. The CDR3 protein is CSVEPDTSTDTQYF. The CDR3 nucleotides read TGCAGCGTTGAACCCGACACTTCCACAGATACGCAGTATTTT.

This chain joins TRBV11-2 and TRBJ2-5; TRBD2 agrees at 14 bases. The V gene end was trimmed by 5 bases and the J gene end by 3 bases; junction bases not matched to a gene: 8. Per germline, CDR1 SGHAT and CDR2 FQNNGV. The CDR3 runs 17 residues. CDR3 DNA: TGTGCCAGCAGCGTCCTCCGACTAGCGGGGGGGAAAGAGACCCAGTACTTC. Protein sequence: CASSVLRLAGGKETQYF.

The rearrangement uses TRBV10-1 and TRBJ1-1; 9 nucleotides align to TRBD1. CDR3 length: 19 residues. Germline CDR1 WNHNN, CDR2 SYGVQD (reference sequence). V gave up 2 bases and J gave up 3 bases; unmatched junction bases: 16. The CDR3 coding sequence is TGCGCCAGCAGTGAGACATACAGGGGGCCTGGCAGTCGGTACACTGAAGCTTTCTTT. Translated, it gives CASSETYRGPGSRYTEAFF.

The chain links TRBV27 to TRBJ2-1; 9 positions agree with TRBD2. Germline CDR1 MNHEY, CDR2 SMNVEV (reference sequence). The CDR3 contains 15 residues. The V segment lost 3 bases and the J segment 6 bases; nucleotides outside the gene matches: 6. The CDR3 region is CASSFGASGANEQFF. In DNA form, the CDR3 reads TGTGCCAGCAGTTTTGGGGCTAGCGGGGCCAATGAGCAGTTCTTC.

This chain connects TRBV7-6 to TRBJ2-2, with TRBD2 matching over 9 bases. The V and J ends lost 2 bases and 2 bases, in that order; junction bases with no gene match: 3. Germline loops: CDR1 SGHVS, CDR2 FNYEAQ. This CDR3 contains 16 residues. The chain's CDR3 is CASSLTSGRNTGELFF. The CDR3 DNA is TGTGCCAGCAGCTTAACTAGCGGGCGAAACACCGGGGAGCTGTTTTTT. The full variable domain, rest sourced from reference TRBV7-6 and TRBJ2-2, is GAGVSQSPRYKVTKRGQDVALRCDPISGHVSLYWYRQALGQGPEFLTYFNYEAQQDKSGLPNDRFSAERPEGSISTLTIQRTEQRDSAMYRCASSLTSGRNTGELFFGEGSRLTVL.

The V gene is TRBV28, the J gene TRBJ2-7, with D possibly TRBD2 on 6 matching bases. The CDR3 spans 15 residues. Germline V gene sequence: CDR1 MDHEN, CDR2 SYDVKM. V gave up 3 bases and J gave up 3 bases, with 15 bases separating them. The CDR3 loop reads CASSFNGLASYEQYF. DNA of the CDR3: TGTGCCAGCAGTTTTAATGGGCTAGCGAGCTACGAGCAGTACTTC.

The CDR3 nucleotides read TGCGCCAGCCTTCAGGACTACGGCGGCAATGAGCAGTTCTTC. Translating it yields CASLQDYGGNEQFF. The rearrangement joins TRBV5-1 to TRBJ2-1; a weak D match, TRBD2 (6 bases). The CDR3 has 14 amino acids. CDR1 and CDR2 from the germline V gene are SGHRS and YFSETQ. V was trimmed by 7 bases and J by 6 bases, leaving 17 bases between them.

This clone occurred once. V is TRBV7-3 and J is TRBJ2-2; TRBD2 might be the D (6 bases). The CDR3 is 14 amino acids. In germline, CDR1 is SGHTA, CDR2 FQGTGA. The V and J ends lost 1 base and 6 bases respectively, with 9 bases between them. CDR3 sequence (DNA): TGTGCCAGCAGCTTAAGTACGGGGGCCGGGGAGCTGTTTTTT. Residues: CASSLSTGAGELFF. Using reference TRBV7-3 and TRBJ2-2 for the parts outside the CDR3, the full variable domain is GAGVSQTPSNKVTEKGKYVELRCDPISGHTALYWYRQSLGQGPEFLIYFQGTGAADDSGLPNDRFFAVRPEGSVSTLKIQRTERGDSAVYLCASSLSTGAGELFFGEGSRLTVL.

Written as DNA, the CDR3 is TGTGCCAGCTCGTACGCAGGACAGGGAAGGCAAGAGACCCAGTACTTC. Translation gives CASSYAGQGRQETQYF. V usage is TRBV18 and J usage is TRBJ2-5; 8 bases are a match to TRBD1. The CDR3 contains 16 residues. Germline CDR1 and CDR2: KGHSH and LQKENI. The V and J ends lost 6 bases and 2 bases, in that order; junction bases with no gene match: 11.

This rearrangement joins TRBV5-1 to TRBJ2-6; 9 bases are shared with TRBD1. The CDR3 has 16 amino acids. V lost 4 bases, J lost 0 bases, and 2 bases stayed unmatched. CDR1 is SGHRS, CDR2 YFSETQ, per germline. CDR3 amino acids: CASSPGQGSGANVLTF. The CDR3 DNA follows: TGCGCCAGCAGCCCGGGACAGGGCTCTGGGGCCAACGTCCTGACTTTC.